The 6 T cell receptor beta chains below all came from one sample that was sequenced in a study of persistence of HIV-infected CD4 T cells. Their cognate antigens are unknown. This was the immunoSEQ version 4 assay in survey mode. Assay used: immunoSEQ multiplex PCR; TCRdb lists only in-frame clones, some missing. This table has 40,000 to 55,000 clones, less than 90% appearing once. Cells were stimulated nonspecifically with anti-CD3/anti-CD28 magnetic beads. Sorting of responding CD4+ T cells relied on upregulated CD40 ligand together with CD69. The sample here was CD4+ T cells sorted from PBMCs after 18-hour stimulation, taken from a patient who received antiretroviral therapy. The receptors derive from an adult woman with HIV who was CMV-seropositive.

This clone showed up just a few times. The CDR3, as DNA: TGTGCCAGCAGCTTGCGGTCCGTGGGATATGGCTACACCTTC. Protein sequence: CASSLRSVGYGYTF. The chain is built from TRBV5-4 and TRBJ1-2; D remains unclear. Germline assignment: CDR1 SGHNT and CDR2 YYREEE (reference sequence). The CDR3 covers 14 residues. Trimming removed 1 base from V and 5 bases from J, with 12 bases in between.

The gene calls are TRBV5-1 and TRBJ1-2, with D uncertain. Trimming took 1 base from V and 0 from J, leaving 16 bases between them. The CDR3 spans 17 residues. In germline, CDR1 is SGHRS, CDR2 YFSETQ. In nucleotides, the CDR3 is TGCGCCAGCAGCTTGCGGTTTGATAGGAGATCTAACTATGGCTACACCTTC. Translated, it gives CASSLRFDRRSNYGYTF.

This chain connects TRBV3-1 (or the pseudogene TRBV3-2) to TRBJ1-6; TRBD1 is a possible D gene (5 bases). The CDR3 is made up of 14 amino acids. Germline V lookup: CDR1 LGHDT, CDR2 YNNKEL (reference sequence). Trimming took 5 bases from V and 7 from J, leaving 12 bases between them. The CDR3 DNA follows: TGTGCCAGCAGCGGTCGGGACTCAAATTCACCCCTCCACTTT. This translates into CASSGRDSNSPLHF.

In DNA form, the CDR3 reads TGTGCCAGCAGCAGAGACAGGGGACGGGAAAAACTGTTTTTT. Protein product: CASSRDRGREKLFF. V usage is TRBV5-4 and J usage is TRBJ1-4; 8 bases line up with TRBD1. Losses at the gene ends were 4 bases for V and 8 bases for J; bases not matched to a gene: 7. Germline CDR1 is SGHNT and CDR2 is YYREEE (reference sequence). CDR3 length: 14 amino acids.

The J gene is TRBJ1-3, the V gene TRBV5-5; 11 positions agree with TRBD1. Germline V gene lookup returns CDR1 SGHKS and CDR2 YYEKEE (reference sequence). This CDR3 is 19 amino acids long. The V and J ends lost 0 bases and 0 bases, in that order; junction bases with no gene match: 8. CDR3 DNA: TGTGCCAGCAGCTTGGTCGGAAGGGACAGGGGGTACTCTGGAAACACCATATATTTT. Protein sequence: CASSLVGRDRGYSGNTIYF.

CDR3 amino acids: CASTKRGVEGEAFF. Written as DNA, the CDR3 is TGTGCCAGCACCAAACGGGGGGTAGAGGGAGAAGCTTTCTTT. The chain has TRBV9 and TRBJ1-1; the D gene is possibly TRBD1 (5 bases). V lost 6 bases, J lost 8 bases, and 20 bases lay in between. This CDR3 is built from 14 residues. From germline, CDR1 is SGDLS and CDR2 YYNGEE. The whole variable domain, filled in from reference TRBV9 and TRBJ1-1, reads DSGVTQTPKHLITATGQRVTLRCSPRSGDLSVYWYQQSLDQGLQFLIQYYNGEERAKGNILERFSAQQFPDLHSELNLSSLELGDSALYFCASTKRGVEGEAFFGQGTRLTVV.